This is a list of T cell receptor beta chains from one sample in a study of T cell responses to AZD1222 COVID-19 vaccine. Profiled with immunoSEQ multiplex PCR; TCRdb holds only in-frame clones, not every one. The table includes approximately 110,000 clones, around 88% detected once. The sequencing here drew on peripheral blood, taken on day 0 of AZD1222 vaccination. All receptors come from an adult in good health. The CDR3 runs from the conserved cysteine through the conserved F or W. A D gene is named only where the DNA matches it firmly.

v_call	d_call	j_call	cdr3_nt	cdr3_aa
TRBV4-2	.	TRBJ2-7	TGTGCCAGCAGCCAAGTACAGTACTCCTACGAGCAGTACTTC	CASSQVQYSYEQYF
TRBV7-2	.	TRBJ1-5	TGTGCCAGCAGCTTAGGGGGAAATAGCAATCAGCCCCAGCATTTT	CASSLGGNSNQPQHF
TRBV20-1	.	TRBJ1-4	TGCAGTGCTAGTAAGGCCCGGTCAGCGAATGAGGATGAAAAACTGTTTTTT	CSASKARSANEDEKLFF
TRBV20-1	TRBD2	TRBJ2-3	TGCAGTGCTAGTCTTCCAGGGCGGGGGGTAGATACGCAGTATTTT	CSASLPGRGVDTQYF
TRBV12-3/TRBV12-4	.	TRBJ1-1	TGTGCCAGCAGTACCAGGGTTACTGAAGCTTTCTTT	CASSTRVTEAFF
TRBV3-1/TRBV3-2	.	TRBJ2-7	TGTGCCAGCAGCCAACTGGGGTCCCCCTACGAGCAGTACTTC	CASSQLGSPYEQYF
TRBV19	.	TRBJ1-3	TGTGCCAGTAGTTCCCGGGACCTGTTTATGACCATATATTTT	CASSSRDLFMTIYF
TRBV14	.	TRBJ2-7	TGTGCCAGCAGCCACGGAGCCTGGGGCTACGAGCAGTACTTC	CASSHGAWGYEQYF
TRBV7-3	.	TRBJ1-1	TGTGCCAGCAGCTTAACTGGGACTGAAGCTTTCTTT	CASSLTGTEAFF
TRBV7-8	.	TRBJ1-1	TGTGCCAGCAGCTTAGGGTCGAATGAAGCTTTCTTT	CASSLGSNEAFF
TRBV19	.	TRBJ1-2	TGTGCCAGTAGTATAGAGACAAACCCTAACTATGGCTACACCTTC	CASSIETNPNYGYTF